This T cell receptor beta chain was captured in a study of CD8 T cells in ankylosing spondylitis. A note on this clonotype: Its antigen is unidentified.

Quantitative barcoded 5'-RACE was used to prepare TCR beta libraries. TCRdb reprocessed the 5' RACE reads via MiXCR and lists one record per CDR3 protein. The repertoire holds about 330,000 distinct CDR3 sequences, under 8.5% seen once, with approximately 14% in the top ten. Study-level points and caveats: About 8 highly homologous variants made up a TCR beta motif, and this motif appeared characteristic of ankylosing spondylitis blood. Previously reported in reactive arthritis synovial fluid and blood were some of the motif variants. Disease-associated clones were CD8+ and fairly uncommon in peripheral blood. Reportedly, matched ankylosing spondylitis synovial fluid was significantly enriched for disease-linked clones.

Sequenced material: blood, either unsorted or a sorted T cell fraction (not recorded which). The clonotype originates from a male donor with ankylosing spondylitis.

CDR3: CASGSGEGGYTF. CDR3 DNA sequence: TGCGCCAGCGGTTCAGGGGAAGGTGGCTACACCTTC. The chain combines TRBV5-1 with TRBJ1-2, with TRBD1 as a possible D gene (6 bases). The CDR3 sequence is 12 residues long. CDR1 SGHRS and CDR2 YFSETQ come from the germline V gene. V was clipped by 7 bases and J by 7 bases, with 14 bases between them.